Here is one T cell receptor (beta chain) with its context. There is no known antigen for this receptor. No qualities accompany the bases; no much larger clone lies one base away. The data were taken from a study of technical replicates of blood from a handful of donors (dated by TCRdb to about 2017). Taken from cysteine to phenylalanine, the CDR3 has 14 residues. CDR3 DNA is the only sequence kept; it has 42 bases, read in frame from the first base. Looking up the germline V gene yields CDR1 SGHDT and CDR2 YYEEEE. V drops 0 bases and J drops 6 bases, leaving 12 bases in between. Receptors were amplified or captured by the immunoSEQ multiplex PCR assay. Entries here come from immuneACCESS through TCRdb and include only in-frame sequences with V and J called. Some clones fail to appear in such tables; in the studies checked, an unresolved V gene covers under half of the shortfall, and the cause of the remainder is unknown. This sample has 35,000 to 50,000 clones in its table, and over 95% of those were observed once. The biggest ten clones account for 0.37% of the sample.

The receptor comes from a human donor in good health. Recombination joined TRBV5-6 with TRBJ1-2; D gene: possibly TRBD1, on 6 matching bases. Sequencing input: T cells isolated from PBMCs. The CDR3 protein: CASSLETGTHGYTF. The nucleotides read TGTGCCAGCAGCTTGGAGACAGGCACGCATGGCTACACCTTC. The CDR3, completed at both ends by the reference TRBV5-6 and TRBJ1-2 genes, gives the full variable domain DAGVTQSPTHLIKTRGQQVTLRCSPKSGHDTVSWYQQALGQGPQFIFQYYEEEERQRGNFPDRFSGHQFPNYSSELNVNALLLGDSALYLCASSLETGTHGYTFGSGTRLTVV.